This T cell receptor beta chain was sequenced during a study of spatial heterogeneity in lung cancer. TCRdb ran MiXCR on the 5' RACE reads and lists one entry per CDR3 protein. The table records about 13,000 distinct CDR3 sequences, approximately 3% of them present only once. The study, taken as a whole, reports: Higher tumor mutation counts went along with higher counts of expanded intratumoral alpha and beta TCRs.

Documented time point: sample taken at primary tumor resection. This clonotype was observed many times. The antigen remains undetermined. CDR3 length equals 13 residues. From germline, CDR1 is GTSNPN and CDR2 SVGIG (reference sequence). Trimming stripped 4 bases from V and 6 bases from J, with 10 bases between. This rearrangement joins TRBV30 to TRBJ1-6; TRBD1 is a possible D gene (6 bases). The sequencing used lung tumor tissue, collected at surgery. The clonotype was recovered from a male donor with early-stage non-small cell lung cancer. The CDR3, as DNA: TGTGCCTGGACAGGGGCGGGTAATTCACCCCTCCACTTT. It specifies CAWTGAGNSPLHF.